This T cell receptor beta chain was identified in a study of blood T cell repertoires in COVID-19. Overall study context: Collection of acute and convalescent COVID-19 samples took place in the United States, Italy and Spain. Sources were T cells, B-cell-depleted T cells, or PBMCs; the material itself was cDNA or gDNA.

Germline assignment: CDR1 LNHDA and CDR2 SQIVND (reference sequence). The CDR3 is 15 residues long. V was clipped by 2 bases and J by 2 bases, with 12 bases between them. The authors' processing: From reference gene primer amplification, estimates of nucleated cell counts were derived. The repertoire was sequenced with immunoSEQ multiplex PCR; TCRdb's copy has only in-frame clones and lacks some. V and J calls and clone size are given by that table; D and trimming were obtained from the DNA. This repertoire shows under 400,000 clones, around 87% found once; its top ten account for roughly 6.8%. J is TRBJ1-2 and V is TRBV19; D is perhaps TRBD1 (5 bases). The TCR was taken from a man between 18 and 35 years old with active or convalescent COVID-19. Material: peripheral blood. The CDR3: CASSIRDRPNYGYTF. DNA for the CDR3: TGTGCCAGTAGTATACGCGACAGACCGAACTATGGCTACACCTTC.